This T cell receptor beta chain was retrieved from a study of blood T cell repertoires in COVID-19. Background on the study: Acute-phase and convalescent COVID-19 samples originated in the United States, Italy and Spain. Sample material is recorded as cDNA or gDNA derived from T cells, B-cell-depleted T cells, or PBMCs.

As processed by the authors: Using reference gene primer amplification, nucleated cell counts were estimated. Assay: immunoSEQ multiplex PCR; the TCRdb copy retains only in-frame clones and omits some. For V, J and clone size, that table is used; D and trimming come from the DNA. The sample has approximately 230,000 clones; about 85% are singletons. Germline V gives CDR1 MNHEY, CDR2 SMNVEV (reference sequence). This CDR3 region has 12 residues. Trimming removed 4 bases from V and 4 bases from J, with 7 bases in between. Concerning this clone itself: Other DNA sequences in this sample translate to the same CDR3.

J is TRBJ1-2 and V is TRBV27; a weak D match, TRBD1 (5 bases). This TCR derives from a man aged 18-30 years with active or convalescent COVID-19. The sample was peripheral blood. The CDR3 sequence is CASSSGGYGYTF. The CDR3 coding sequence is TGTGCCAGCAGTTCCGGGGGCTATGGCTACACCTTC.